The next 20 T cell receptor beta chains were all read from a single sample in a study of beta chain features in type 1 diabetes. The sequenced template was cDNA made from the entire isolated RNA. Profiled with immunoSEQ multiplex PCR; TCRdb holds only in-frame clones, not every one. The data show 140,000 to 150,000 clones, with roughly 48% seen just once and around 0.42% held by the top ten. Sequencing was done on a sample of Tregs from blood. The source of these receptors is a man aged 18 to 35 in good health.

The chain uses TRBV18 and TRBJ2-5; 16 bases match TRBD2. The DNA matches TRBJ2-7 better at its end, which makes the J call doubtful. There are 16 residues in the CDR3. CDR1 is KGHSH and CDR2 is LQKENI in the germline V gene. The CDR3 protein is CASGPGLAGGPHEQYF. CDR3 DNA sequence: TGTGCCAGCGGACCGGGACTAGCGGGAGGGCCACACGAGCAGTACTTC.

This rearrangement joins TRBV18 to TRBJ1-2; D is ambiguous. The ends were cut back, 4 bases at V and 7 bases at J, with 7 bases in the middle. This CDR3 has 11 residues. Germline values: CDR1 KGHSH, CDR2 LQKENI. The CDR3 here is CASSRQTGYTF. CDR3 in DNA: TGTGCCAGCTCACGGCAAACTGGCTACACCTTC.

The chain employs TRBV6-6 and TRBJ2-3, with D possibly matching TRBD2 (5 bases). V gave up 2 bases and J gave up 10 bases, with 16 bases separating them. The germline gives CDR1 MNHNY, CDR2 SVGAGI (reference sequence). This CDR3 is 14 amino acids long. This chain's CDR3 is CASSYRGTKGAQYF. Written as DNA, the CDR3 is TGTGCCAGCAGTTACCGCGGAACGAAGGGAGCGCAGTATTTT.

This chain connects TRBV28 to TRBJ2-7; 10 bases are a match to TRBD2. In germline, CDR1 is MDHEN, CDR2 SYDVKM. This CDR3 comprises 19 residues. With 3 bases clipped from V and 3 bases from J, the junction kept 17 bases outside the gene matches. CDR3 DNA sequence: TGTGCCAGCAGTTTCCGGCCGGTCCTAGCGGGAGAGAGTGGCTACGAGCAGTACTTC. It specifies CASSFRPVLAGESGYEQYF.

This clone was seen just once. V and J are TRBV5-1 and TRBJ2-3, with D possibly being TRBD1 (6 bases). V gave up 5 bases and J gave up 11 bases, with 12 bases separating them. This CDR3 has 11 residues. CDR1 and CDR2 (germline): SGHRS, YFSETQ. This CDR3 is CASSGGAGQYF. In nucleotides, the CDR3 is TGCGCCAGCAGTGGGGGCGCGGGGCAGTATTTT.

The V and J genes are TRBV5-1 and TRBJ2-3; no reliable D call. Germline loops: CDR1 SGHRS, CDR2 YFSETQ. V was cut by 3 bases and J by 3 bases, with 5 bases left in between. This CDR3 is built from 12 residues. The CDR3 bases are TGCGCCAGCAGCTCCGAGACAGATACGCAGTATTTT. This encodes CASSSETDTQYF.

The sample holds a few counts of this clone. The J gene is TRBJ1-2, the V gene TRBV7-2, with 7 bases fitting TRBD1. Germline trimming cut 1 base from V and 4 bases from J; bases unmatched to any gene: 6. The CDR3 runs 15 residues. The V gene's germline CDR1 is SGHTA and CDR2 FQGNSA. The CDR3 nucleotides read TGTGCCAGCAGCTTAGTAGGGACAGAGATCTATGGCTACACCTTC. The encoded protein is CASSLVGTEIYGYTF.

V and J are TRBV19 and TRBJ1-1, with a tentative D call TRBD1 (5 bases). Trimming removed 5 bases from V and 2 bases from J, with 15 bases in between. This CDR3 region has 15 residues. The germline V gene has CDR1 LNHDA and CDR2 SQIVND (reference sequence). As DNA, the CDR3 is TGTGCCAGTAGTCCGAGGGCGGGGGGAAACACTGAAGCTTTCTTT. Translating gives CASSPRAGGNTEAFF.

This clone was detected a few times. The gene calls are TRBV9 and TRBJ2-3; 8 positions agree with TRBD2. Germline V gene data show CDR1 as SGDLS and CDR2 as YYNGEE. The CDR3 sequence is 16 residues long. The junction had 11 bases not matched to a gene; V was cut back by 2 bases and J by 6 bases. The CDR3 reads CASSVAGREGLDTQYF. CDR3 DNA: TGTGCCAGCAGCGTGGCAGGCCGGGAGGGGTTGGATACGCAGTATTTT.

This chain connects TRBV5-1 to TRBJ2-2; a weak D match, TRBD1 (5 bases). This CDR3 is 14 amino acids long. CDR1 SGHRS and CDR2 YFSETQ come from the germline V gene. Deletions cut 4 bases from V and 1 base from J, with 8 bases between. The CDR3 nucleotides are TGCGCCAGCAGCAGGGGCTTGAACACCGGGGAGCTGTTTTTT. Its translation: CASSRGLNTGELFF. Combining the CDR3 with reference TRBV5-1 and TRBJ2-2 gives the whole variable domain KAGVTQTPRYLIKTRGQQVTLSCSPISGHRSVSWYQQTPGQGLQFLFEYFSETQRNKGNFPGRFSGRQFSNSRSEMNVSTLELGDSALYLCASSRGLNTGELFFGEGSRLTVL.

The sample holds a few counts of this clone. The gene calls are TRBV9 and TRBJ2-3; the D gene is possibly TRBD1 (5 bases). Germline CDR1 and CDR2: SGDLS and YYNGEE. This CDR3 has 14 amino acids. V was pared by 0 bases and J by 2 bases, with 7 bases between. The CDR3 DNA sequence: TGTGCCAGCAGCGTAGGGACATACACAGATACGCAGTATTTT. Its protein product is CASSVGTYTDTQYF.

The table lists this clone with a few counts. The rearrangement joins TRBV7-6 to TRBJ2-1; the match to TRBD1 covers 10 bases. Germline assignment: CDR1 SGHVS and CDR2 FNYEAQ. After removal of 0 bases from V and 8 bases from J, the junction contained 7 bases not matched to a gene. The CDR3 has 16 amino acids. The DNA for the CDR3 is TGTGCCAGCAGCTTAGCTGGACAGGGGGGCGGGTATGAGCAGTTCTTC. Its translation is CASSLAGQGGGYEQFF.

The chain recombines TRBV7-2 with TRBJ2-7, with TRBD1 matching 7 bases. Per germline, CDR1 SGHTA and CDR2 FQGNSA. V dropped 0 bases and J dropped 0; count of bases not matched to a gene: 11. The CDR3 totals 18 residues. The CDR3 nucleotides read TGTGCCAGCAGCTTAGCCGCCGGAGGACAGGAGTACTCCTACGAGCAGTACTTC. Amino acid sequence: CASSLAAGGQEYSYEQYF.

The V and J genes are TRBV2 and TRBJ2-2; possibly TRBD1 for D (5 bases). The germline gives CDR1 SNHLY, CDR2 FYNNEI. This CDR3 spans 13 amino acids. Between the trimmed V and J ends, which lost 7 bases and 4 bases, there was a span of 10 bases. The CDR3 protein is CASTSGITGELFF. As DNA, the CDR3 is TGTGCCAGCACCTCAGGGATCACCGGGGAGCTGTTTTTT. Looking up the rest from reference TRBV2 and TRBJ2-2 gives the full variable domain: EPEVTQTPSHQVTQMGQEVILRCVPISNHLYFYWYRQILGQKVEFLVSFYNNEISEKSEIFDDQFSVERPDGSNFTLKIRSTKLEDSAMYFCASTSGITGELFFGEGSRLTVL.

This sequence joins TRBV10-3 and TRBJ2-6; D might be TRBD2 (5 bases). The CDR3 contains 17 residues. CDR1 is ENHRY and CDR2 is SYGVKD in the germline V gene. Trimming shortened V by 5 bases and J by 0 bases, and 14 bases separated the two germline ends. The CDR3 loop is CAISSSGIRSGANVLTF. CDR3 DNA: TGTGCCATCAGTTCCTCGGGGATCCGCTCTGGGGCCAACGTCCTGACTTTC.

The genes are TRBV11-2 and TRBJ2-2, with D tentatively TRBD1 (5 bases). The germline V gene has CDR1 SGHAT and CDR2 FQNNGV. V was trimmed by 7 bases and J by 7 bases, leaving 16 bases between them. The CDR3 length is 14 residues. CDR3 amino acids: CASNRLRGGGELFF. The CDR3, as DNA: TGTGCCAGCAACCGCTTAAGGGGCGGCGGGGAGCTGTTTTTT.

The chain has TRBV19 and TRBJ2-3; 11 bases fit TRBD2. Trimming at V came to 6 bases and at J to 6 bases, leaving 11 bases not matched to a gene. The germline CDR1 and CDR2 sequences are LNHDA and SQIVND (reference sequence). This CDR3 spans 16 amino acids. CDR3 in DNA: TGTGCCAGTAGCAGAAGGGGGACTAGCGGCCAGGATACGCAGTATTTT. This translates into CASSRRGTSGQDTQYF.

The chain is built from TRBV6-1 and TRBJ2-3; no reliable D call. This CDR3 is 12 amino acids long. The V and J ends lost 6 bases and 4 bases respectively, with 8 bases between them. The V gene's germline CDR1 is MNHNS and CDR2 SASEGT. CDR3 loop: CASRSGSDTQYF. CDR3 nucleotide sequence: TGTGCCAGCAGATCCGGGTCAGATACGCAGTATTTT.

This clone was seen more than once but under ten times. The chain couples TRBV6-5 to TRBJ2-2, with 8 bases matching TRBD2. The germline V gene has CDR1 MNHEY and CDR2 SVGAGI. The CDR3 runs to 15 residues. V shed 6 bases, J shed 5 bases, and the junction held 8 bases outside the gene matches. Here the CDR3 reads CASRIGGARTGELFF. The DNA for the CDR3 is TGTGCCAGCAGAATCGGGGGGGCGAGGACCGGGGAGCTGTTTTTT.

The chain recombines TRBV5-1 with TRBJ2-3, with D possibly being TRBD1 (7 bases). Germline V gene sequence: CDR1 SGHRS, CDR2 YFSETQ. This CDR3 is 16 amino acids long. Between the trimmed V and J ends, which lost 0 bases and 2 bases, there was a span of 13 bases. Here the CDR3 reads CASSLEGRGATDTQYF. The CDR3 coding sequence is TGCGCCAGCAGCTTGGAGGGCAGGGGGGCCACAGATACGCAGTATTTT.